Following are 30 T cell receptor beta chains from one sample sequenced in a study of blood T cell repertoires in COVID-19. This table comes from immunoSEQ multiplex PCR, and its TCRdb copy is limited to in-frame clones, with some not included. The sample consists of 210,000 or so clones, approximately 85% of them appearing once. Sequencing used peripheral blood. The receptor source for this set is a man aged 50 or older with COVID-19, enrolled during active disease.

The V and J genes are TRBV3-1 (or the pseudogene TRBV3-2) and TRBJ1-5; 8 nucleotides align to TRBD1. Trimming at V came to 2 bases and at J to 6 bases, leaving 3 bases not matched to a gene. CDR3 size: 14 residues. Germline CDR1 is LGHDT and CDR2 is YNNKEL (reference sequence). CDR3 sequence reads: CASSQQGAGQPQHF. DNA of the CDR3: TGTGCCAGCAGCCAACAGGGGGCAGGTCAGCCCCAGCATTTT.

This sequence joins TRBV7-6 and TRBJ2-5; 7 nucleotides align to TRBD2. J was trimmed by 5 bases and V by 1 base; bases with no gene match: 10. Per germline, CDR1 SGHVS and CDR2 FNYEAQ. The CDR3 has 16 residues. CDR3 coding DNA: TGTGCCAGCAGCTTAGGGTCCGGGAGGCGTGGGGAGACCCAGTACTTC. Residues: CASSLGSGRRGETQYF.

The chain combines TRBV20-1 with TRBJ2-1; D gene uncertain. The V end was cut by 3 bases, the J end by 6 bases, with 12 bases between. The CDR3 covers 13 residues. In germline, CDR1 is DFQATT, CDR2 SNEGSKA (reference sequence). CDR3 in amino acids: CSASIALGNEQFF. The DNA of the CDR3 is TGCAGTGCTAGTATAGCCCTGGGCAATGAGCAGTTCTTC.

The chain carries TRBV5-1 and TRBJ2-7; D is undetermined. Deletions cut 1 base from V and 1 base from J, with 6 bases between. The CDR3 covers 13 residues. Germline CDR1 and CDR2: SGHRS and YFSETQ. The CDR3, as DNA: TGCGCCAGCAGCTTGACAGCTTCCTACGAGCAGTACTTC. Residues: CASSLTASYEQYF.

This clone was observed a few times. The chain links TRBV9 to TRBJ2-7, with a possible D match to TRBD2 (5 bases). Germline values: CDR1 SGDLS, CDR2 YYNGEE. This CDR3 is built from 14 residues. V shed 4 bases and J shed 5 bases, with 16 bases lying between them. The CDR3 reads CASSPARGSHEQYF. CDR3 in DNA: TGTGCCAGCAGCCCGGCTCGGGGATCGCACGAGCAGTACTTC.

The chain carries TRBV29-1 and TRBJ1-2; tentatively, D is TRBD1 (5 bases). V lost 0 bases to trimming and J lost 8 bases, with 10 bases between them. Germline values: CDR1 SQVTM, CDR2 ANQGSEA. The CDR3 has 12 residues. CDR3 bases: TGCAGCGTTGAAGAAGGGGCGGGAGGCTACACCTTC. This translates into CSVEEGAGGYTF.

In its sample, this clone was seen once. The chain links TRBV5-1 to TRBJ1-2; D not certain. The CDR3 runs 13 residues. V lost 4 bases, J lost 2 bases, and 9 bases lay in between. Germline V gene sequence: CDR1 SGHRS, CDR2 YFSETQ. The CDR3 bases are TGCGCCAGCAGCCCGGGAGAGAACTATGGCTACACCTTC. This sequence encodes CASSPGENYGYTF.

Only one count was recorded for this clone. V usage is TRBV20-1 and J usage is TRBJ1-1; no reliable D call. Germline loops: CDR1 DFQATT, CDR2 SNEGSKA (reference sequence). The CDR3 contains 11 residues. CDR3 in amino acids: CTSRGITEAFF. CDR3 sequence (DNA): TGCACTTCCCGAGGGATCACTGAAGCTTTCTTT.

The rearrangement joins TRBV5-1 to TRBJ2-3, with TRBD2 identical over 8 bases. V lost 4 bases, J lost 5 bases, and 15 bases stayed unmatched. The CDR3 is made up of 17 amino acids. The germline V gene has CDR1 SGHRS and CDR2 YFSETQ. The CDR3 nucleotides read TGCGCCAGCAGCCAAGGGGGACTTAGCGGGGTGGGAGATACGCAGTATTTT. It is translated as CASSQGGLSGVGDTQYF.

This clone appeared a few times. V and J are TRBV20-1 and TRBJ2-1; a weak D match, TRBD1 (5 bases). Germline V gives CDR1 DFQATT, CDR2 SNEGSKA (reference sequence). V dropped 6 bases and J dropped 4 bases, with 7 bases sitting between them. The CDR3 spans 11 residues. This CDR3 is CSARQYNEQFF. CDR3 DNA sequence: TGCAGTGCCCGACAGTACAATGAGCAGTTCTTC.

The DNA for the CDR3 is TGCGCCAGCAGCCCGAGGCGGCTTACAGATACGCAGTATTTT. Its translation: CASSPRRLTDTQYF. The genes are TRBV5-1 and TRBJ2-3; D is ambiguous. The V gene lost 4 bases and the J gene lost 3 bases, with 12 bases spanning the gap. Germline V gene sequence: CDR1 SGHRS, CDR2 YFSETQ. The CDR3 extends over 14 amino acids.

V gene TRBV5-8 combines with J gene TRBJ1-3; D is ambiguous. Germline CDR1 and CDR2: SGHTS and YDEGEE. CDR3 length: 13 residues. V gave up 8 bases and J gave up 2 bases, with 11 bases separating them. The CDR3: CARRLPPGNTIYF. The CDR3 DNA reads TGTGCCAGAAGACTGCCCCCTGGAAACACCATATATTTT.

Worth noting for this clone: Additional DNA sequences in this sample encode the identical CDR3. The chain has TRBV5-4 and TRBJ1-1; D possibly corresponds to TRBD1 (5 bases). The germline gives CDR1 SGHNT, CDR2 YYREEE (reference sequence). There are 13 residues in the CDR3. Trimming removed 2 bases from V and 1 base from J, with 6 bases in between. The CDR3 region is CASSFDRNTEAFF. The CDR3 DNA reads TGTGCCAGCAGCTTCGACAGGAACACTGAAGCTTTCTTT.

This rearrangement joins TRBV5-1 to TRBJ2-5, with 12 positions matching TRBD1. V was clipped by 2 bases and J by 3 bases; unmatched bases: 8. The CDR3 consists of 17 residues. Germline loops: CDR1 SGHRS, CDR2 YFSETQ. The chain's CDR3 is CASSFGDRGLGKETQYF. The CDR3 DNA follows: TGCGCCAGCAGCTTTGGGGACAGGGGGCTGGGGAAAGAGACCCAGTACTTC.

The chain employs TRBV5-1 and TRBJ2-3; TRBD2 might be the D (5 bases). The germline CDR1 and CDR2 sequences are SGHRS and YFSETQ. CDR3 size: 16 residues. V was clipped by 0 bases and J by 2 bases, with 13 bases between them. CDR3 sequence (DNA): TGCGCCAGCAGCTTGGAGATTCCCGGGGACACAGATACGCAGTATTTT. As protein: CASSLEIPGDTDTQYF.

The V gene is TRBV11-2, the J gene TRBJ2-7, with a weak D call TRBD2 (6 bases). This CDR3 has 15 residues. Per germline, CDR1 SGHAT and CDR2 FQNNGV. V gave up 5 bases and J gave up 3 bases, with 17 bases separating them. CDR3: CASSLGGFNGYEQYF. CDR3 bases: TGTGCCAGCAGCCTCGGAGGGTTCAACGGCTACGAGCAGTACTTC.

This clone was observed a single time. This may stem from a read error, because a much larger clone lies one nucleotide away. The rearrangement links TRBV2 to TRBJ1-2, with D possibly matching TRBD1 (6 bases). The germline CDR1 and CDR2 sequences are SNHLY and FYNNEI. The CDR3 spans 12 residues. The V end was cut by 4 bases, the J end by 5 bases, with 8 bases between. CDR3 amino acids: CASSVQGYGYTF. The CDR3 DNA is TGTGCCAGCAGTGTACAGGGATATGGCTACACCTTC.

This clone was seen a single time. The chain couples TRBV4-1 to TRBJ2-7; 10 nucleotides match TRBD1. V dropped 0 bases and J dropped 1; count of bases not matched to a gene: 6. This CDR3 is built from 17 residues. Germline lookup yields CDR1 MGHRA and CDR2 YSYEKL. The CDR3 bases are TGCGCCAGCAGCCAAGATCGAGGGACAGGGGCTTCCTACGAGCAGTACTTC. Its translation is CASSQDRGTGASYEQYF.

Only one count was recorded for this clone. CDR3 nucleotide sequence: TGTGCCAGCAGTGCCACTAGCGGGGGAAACAATGAGCAGTTCTTC. Amino acid sequence: CASSATSGGNNEQFF. The rearrangement joins TRBV2 to TRBJ2-1, with 11 bases matching TRBD2. Germline trimming cut 4 bases from V and 5 bases from J; bases unmatched to any gene: 4. The CDR3 contains 15 residues. Germline V gene data show CDR1 as SNHLY and CDR2 as FYNNEI.

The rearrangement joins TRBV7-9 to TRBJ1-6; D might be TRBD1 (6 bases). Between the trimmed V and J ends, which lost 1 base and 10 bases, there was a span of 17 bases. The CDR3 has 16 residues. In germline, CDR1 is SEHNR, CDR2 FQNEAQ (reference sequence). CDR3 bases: TGTGCCAGCAGCTTAGATCAGGGGACGAGCCGGTCACCCCTCCACTTT. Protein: CASSLDQGTSRSPLHF.

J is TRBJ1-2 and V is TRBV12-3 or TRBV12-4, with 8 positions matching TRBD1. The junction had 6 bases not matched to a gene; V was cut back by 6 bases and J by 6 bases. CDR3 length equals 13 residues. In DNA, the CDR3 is TGTGCCAGCAGCCCGGACAGGGCAAATGGCTACACCTTC. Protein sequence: CASSPDRANGYTF.

The CDR3 DNA sequence: TGTGCCAGCAGTGAGGCAGGGCGCACCGGGGAGCTGTTTTTT. This translates into CASSEAGRTGELFF. This sequence joins TRBV6-1 and TRBJ2-2; the D gene is possibly TRBD1 (5 bases). The CDR3 totals 14 residues. Trimming shortened V by 3 bases and J by 4 bases, and 9 bases separated the two germline ends. Germline V gene lookup returns CDR1 MNHNS and CDR2 SASEGT.

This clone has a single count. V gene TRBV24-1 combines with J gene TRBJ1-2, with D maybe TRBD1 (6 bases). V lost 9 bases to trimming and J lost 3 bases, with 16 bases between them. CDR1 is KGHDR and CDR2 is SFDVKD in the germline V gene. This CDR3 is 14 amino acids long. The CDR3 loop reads CATPPGHWDYGYTF. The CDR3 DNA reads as TGTGCCACCCCCCCGGGACATTGGGACTATGGCTACACCTTC.

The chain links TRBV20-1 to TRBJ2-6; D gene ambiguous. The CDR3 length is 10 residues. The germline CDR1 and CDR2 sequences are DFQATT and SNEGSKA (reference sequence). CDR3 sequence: CSVGANVLTF. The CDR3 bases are TGCAGCGTCGGGGCCAACGTCCTGACTTTC.

CDR3 in amino acids: CASSPRDRNTEAFF. CDR3 sequence (DNA): TGCGCCAGCAGCCCCCGGGATAGGAACACTGAAGCTTTCTTT. This chain connects TRBV5-1 to TRBJ1-1; unclear D gene. Germline assignment: CDR1 SGHRS and CDR2 YFSETQ. The length of the CDR3 is 14 residues. Deletions cut 4 bases from V and 1 base from J, with 11 bases between.

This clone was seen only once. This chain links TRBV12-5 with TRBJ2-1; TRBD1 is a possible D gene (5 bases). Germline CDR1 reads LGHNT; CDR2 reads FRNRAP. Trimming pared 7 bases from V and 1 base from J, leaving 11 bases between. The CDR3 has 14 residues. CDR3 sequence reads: CASATDTSYNEQFF. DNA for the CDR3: TGTGCTAGTGCCACGGACACATCCTACAATGAGCAGTTCTTC.

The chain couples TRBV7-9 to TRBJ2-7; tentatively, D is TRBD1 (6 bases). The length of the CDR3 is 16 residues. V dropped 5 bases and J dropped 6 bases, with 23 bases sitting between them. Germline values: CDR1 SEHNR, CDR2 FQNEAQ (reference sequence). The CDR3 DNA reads TGTGCCAGCAGCACTAAATCCGGGACAACACCCGGCGAGCAGTACTTC. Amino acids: CASSTKSGTTPGEQYF.

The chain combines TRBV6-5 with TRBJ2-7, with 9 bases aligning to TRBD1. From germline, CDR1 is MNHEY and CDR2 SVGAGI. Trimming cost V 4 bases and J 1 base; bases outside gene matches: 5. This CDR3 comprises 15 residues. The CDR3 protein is CASSSGTGMSYEQYF. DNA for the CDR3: TGTGCCAGCAGTTCCGGGACAGGGATGTCCTACGAGCAGTACTTC.

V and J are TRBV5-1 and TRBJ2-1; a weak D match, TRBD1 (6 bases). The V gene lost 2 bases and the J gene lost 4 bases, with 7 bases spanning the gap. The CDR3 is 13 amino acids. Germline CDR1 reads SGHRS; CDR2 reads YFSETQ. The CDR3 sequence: CASSFGQYNEQFF. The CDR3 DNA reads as TGCGCCAGCAGCTTCGGACAGTACAATGAGCAGTTCTTC. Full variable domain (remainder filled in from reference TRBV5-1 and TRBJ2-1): KAGVTQTPRYLIKTRGQQVTLSCSPISGHRSVSWYQQTPGQGLQFLFEYFSETQRNKGNFPGRFSGRQFSNSRSEMNVSTLELGDSALYLCASSFGQYNEQFFGPGTRLTVL.

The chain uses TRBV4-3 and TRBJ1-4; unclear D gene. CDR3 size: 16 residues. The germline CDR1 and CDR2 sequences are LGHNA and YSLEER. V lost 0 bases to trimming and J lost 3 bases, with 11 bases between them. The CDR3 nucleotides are TGCGCCAGCAGCCAAGAGGGAGGGCGGGCTAATGAAAAACTGTTTTTT. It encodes CASSQEGGRANEKLFF.